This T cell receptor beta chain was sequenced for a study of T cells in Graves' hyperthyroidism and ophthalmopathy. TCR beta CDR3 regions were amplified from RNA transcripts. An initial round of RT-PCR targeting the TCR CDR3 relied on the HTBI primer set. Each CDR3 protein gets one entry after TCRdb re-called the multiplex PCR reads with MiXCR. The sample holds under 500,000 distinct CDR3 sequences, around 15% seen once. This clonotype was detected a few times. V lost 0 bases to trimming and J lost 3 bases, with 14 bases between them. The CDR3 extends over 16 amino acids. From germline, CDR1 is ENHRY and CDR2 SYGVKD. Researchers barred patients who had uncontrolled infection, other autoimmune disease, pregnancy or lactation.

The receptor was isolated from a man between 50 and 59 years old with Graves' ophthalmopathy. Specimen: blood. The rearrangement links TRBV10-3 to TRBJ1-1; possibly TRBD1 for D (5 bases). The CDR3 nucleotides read TGTGCCATCAGTGAGTCGCCGGGGCTAGGGGACACTGAAGCTTTCTTT. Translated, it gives CAISESPGLGDTEAFF.